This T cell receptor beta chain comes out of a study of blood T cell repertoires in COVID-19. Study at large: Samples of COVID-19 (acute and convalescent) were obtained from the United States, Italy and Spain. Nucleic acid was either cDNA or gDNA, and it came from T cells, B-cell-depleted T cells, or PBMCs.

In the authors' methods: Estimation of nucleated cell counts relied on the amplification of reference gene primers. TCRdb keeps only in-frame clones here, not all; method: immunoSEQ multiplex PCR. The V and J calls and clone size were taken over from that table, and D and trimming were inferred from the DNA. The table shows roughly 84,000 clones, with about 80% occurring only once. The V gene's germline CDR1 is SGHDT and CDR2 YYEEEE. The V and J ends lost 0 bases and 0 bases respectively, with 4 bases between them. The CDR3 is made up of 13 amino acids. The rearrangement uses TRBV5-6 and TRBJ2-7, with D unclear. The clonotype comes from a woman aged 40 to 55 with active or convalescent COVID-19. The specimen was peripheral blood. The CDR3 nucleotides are TGTGCCAGCAGCTTGGTTAGCTCCTACGAGCAGTACTTC. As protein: CASSLVSSYEQYF.